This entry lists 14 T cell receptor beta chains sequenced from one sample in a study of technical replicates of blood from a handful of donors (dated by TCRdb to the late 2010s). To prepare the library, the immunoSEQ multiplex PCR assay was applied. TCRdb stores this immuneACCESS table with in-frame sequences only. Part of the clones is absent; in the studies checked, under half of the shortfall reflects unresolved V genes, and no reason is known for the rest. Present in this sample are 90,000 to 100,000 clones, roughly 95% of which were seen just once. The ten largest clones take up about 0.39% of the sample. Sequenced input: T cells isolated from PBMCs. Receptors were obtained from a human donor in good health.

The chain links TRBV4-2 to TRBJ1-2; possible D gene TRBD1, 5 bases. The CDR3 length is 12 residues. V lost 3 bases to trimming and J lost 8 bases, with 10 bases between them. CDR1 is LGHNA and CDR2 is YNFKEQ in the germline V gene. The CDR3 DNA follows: TGTGCCAGCAGCCATCCGACAGAGGGCTACACCTTC. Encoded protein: CASSHPTEGYTF.

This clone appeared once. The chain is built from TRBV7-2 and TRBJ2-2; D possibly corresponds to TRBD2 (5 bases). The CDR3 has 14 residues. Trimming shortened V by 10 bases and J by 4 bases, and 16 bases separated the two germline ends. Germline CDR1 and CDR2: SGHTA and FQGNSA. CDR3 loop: CATRGLWGTGELFF. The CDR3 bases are TGTGCCACCCGGGGTCTCTGGGGCACCGGGGAGCTGTTTTTT.

As DNA, the CDR3 is TGTGCCAGCACCCTATTGGCTAATGAAAAACTGTTTTTT. Amino acids: CASTLLANEKLFF. This chain links TRBV7-9 with TRBJ1-4; D not certain. The CDR3 sequence is 13 residues long. V lost 7 bases, J lost 3 bases, and 9 bases lay in between. CDR1 is SEHNR and CDR2 is FQNEAQ in the germline V gene (reference sequence). Based on the CDR3 plus reference TRBV7-9 and TRBJ1-4, the full variable domain is DTGVSQNPRHKITKRGQNVTFRCDPISEHNRLYWYRQTLGQGPEFLTYFQNEAQLEKSRLLSDRFSAERPKGSFSTLEIQRTEQGDSAMYLCASTLLANEKLFFGSGTQLSVL.

Here the CDR3 DNA reads TGTGCCAGCAGCGTGAGGGGGCTCAACACTGAAGCTTTCTTT. Translating it yields CASSVRGLNTEAFF. The V and J genes are TRBV9 and TRBJ1-1; TRBD1 matches 7 bases. From germline, CDR1 is SGDLS and CDR2 YYNGEE. With V trimmed by 2 bases and J by 2 bases, 3 bases remained unmatched. The CDR3 totals 14 residues.

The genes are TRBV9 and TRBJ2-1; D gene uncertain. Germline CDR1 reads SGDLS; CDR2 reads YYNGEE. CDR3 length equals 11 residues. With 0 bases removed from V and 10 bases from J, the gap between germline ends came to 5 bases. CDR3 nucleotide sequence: TGTGCCAGCAGCGTAGGGGCAGAGCAGTTCTTC. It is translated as CASSVGAEQFF.

CDR3 coding DNA: TGTGCCAGCAATCCCACTAGCGGGAGAGCTGGGGAGCTGTTTTTT. The encoded protein is CASNPTSGRAGELFF. The V and J genes are TRBV2 and TRBJ2-2; TRBD2 matches at 11 bases. The V and J ends lost 7 bases and 8 bases, in that order; junction bases with no gene match: 9. The CDR3 has 15 amino acids. Germline lookup yields CDR1 SNHLY and CDR2 FYNNEI.

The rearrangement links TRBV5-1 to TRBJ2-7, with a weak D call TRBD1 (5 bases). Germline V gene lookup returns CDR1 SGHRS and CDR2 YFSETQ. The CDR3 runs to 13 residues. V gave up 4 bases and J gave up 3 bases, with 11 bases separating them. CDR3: CASSAPQGYEQYF. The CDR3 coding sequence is TGCGCCAGCAGCGCACCTCAGGGCTACGAGCAGTACTTC.

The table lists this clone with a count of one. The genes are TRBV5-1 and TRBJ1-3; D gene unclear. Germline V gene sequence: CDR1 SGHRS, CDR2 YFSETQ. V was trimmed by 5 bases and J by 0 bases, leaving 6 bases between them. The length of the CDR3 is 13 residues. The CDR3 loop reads CASSNFSGNTIYF. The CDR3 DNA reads TGCGCCAGCAGTAACTTCTCTGGAAACACCATATATTTT.

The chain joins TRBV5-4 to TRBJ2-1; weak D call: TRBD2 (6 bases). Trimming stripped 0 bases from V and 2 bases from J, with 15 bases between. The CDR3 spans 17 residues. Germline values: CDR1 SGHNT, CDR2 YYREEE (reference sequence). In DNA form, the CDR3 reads TGTGCCAGCAGCTTGGCCTGGGCGGGAAGCCCCTACAATGAGCAGTTCTTC. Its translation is CASSLAWAGSPYNEQFF. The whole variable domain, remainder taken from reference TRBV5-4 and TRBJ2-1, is ETGVTQSPTHLIKTRGQQVTLRCSSQSGHNTVSWYQQALGQGPQFIFQYYREEENGRGNFPPRFSGLQFPNYSSELNVNALELDDSALYLCASSLAWAGSPYNEQFFGPGTRLTVL.

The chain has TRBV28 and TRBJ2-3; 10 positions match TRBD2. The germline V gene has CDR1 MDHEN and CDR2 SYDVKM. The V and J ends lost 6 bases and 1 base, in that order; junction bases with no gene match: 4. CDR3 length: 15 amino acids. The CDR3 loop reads CASSLAGVGTDTQYF. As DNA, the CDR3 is TGTGCCAGCAGCCTAGCGGGAGTCGGCACAGATACGCAGTATTTT.

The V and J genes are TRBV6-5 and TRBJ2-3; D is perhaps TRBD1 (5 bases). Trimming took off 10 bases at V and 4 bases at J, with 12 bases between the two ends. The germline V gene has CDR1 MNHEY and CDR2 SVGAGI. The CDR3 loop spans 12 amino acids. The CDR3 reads CATSGISDTQYF. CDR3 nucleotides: TGTGCCACGTCAGGGATTTCAGATACGCAGTATTTT.

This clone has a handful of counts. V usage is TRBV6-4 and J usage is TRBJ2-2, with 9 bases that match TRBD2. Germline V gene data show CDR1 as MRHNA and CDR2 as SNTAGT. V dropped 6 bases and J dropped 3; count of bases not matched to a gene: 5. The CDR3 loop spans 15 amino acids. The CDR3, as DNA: TGTGCCAGCAGCGAGACTAGCGGAGACACCGGGGAGCTGTTTTTT. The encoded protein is CASSETSGDTGELFF.

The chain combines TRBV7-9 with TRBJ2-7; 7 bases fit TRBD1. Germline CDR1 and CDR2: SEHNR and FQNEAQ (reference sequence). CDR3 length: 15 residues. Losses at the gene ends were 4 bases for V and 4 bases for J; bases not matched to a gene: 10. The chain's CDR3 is CASSSTTGDAYEQYF. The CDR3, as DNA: TGTGCCAGCAGCTCAACAACAGGGGACGCTTACGAGCAGTACTTC.

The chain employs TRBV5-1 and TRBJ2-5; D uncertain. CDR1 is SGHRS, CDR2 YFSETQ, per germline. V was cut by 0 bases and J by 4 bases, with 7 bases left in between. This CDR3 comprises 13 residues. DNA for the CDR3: TGCGCCAGCAGCTTGGTGCGCGGAGAGACCCAGTACTTC. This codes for CASSLVRGETQYF.